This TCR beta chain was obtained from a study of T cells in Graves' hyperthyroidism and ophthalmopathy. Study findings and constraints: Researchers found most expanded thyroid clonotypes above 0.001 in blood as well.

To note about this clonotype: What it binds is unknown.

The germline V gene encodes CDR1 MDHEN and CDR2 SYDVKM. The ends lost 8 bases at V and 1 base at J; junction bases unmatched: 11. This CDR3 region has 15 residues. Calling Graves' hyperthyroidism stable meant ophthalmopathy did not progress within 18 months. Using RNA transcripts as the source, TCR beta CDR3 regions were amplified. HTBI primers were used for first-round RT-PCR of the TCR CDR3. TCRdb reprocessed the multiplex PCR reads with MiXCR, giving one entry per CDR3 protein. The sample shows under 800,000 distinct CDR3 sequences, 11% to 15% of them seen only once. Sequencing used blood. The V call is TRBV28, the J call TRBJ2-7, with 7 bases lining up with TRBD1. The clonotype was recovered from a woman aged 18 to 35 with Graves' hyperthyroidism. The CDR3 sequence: CASGASWTGSYEQYF. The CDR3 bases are TGTGCCAGCGGGGCATCCTGGACAGGATCCTACGAGCAGTACTTC.